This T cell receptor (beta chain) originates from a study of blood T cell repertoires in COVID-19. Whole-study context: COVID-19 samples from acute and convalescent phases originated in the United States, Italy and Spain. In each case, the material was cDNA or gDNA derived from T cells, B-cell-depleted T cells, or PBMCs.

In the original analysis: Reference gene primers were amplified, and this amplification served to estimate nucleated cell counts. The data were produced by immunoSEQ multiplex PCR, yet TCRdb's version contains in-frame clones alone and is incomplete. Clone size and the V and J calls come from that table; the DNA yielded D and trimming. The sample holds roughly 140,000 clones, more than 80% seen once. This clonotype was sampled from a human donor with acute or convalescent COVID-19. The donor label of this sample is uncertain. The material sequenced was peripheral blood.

CDR3 sequence reads: CASSLGRDRVLVDSYEQYF. The CDR3 bases are TGTGCCAGCAGCTTGGGCCGGGACAGGGTGCTAGTAGACTCCTACGAGCAGTACTTC. V is TRBV11-2 and J is TRBJ2-7, with 9 bases matching TRBD1. CDR1 and CDR2 from the germline V gene are SGHAT and FQNNGV. J lost 0 bases, V lost 3 bases, and 15 bases had no gene match. The CDR3 covers 19 residues.